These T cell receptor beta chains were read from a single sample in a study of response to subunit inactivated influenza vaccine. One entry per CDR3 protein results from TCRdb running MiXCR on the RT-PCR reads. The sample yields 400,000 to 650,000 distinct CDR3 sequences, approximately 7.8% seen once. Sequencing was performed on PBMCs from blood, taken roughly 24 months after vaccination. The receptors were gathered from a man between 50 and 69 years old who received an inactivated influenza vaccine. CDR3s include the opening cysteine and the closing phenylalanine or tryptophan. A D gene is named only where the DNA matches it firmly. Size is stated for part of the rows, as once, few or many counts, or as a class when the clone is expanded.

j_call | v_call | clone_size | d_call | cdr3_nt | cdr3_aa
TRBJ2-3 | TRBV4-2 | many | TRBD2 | TGTGCCAGCAGCCAAGTGGTTAGCGGGGCCTACCTTGATACGCAGTATTTT | CASSQVVSGAYLDTQYF
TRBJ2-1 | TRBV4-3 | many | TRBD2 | TGCGCCAGCAGCCAAGAACTAGCGGGTACAAGTGAGCAGTTCTTC | CASSQELAGTSEQFF
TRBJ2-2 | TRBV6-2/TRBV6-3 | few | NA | TGTGCCAGCAAGACTCGGACCGGGGAGCTGTTTTTT | CASKTRTGELFF
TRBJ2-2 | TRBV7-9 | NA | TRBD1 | TGTGCCAGCAACCTCCGGGACAGGGGCCACACCGGGGAGCTGTTTTTT | CASNLRDRGHTGELFF
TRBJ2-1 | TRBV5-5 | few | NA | TGTGCCAGCAGCTTACAGGCGAGCTCCTACAATGAGCAGTTCTTC | CASSLQASSYNEQFF
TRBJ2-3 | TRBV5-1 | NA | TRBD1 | TGCGCCAGCAGCTTCTCAGGACAGGTCCCAGATACGCAGTATTTT | CASSFSGQVPDTQYF
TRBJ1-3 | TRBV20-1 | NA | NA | TGCAGTGCTAGGGGCGGGATGGGAAACACCATATATTTT | CSARGGMGNTIYF
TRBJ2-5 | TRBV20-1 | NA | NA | TGCAGTGCGAGTTGGTCTCGGGGGCCGGGCGGGGAGACCCAGTACTTC | CSASWSRGPGGETQYF
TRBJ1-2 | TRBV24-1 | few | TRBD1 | TGTGCCACCAGTGACAGGGACAGCTATGGCTACACCTTC | CATSDRDSYGYTF
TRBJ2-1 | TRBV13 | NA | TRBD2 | TGTGCCAGCAGTCCTACCGGGACTAGCGGGAATGAGCAGTTCTTC | CASSPTGTSGNEQFF
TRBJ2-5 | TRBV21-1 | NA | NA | TGTGCCAGCAGCAAAAGGAAAAGCGGGGGGTTCCAAGAGACCCAGTACTTC | CASSKRKSGGFQETQYF